Below are 10 T cell receptor beta chains sequenced from a single sample in a study of control samples from healthy donors and cancer patients. Assay: immunoSEQ multiplex PCR; the TCRdb copy retains only in-frame clones and omits some. Of 90,000 or so clones detected, around 89% appear once; the ten largest clones hold approximately 15%. Material for sequencing was blood. The receptors shown here come from a woman in her seventies in good health.

J is TRBJ2-7 and V is TRBV5-6; TRBD1 agrees at 10 bases. Per germline, CDR1 SGHDT and CDR2 YYEEEE. V was pared by 5 bases and J by 3 bases, with 5 bases of the junction left unmatched. The CDR3 loop spans 14 amino acids. This CDR3 reads CASRQTGGGYEQYF. Here the CDR3 DNA reads TGTGCCAGCAGGCAGACAGGGGGCGGCTACGAGCAGTACTTC.

The J gene is TRBJ1-5, the V gene TRBV6-5; 9 bases map to TRBD1. CDR3 length: 13 residues. Trimming cost V 9 bases and J 4 bases; bases outside gene matches: 4. Germline V gene sequence: CDR1 MNHEY, CDR2 SVGAGI. CDR3 sequence (DNA): TGTGCCAGTAAGACAGGGGGAAATCAGCCCCAGCATTTT. It codes for CASKTGGNQPQHF.

The rearrangement uses TRBV5-4 and TRBJ2-4, with D tentatively TRBD1 (6 bases). The germline V gene encodes CDR1 SGHNT and CDR2 YYREEE (reference sequence). The ends were cut back, 0 bases at V and 8 bases at J, with 18 bases in the middle. The CDR3 has 16 residues. The CDR3 is CASSLALGTTGHIQYF. CDR3 bases: TGTGCCAGCAGCTTGGCCCTCGGGACAACGGGGCACATTCAGTACTTC.

The DNA for the CDR3 is TGTGCCAGCAGCCAATCACTTCTTGAGGGCTATGGCTACACCTTC. Amino acids: CASSQSLLEGYGYTF. The V call is TRBV7-2, the J call TRBJ1-2, with D unresolved. The CDR3 runs 15 residues. With 5 bases removed from V and 4 bases from J, the gap between germline ends came to 17 bases. Looked up from germline, CDR1 is SGHTA and CDR2 is FQGNSA. The entire variable domain, with the rest obtained from reference TRBV7-2 and TRBJ1-2, is as follows: GAGVSQSPSNKVTEKGKDVELRCDPISGHTALYWYRQSLGQGLEFLIYFQGNSAPDKSGLPSDRFSAERTGGSVSTLTIQRTQQEDSAVYLCASSQSLLEGYGYTFGSGTRLTVV.

A single count supports this clone. The V and J genes are TRBV11-1 and TRBJ2-3; the D gene is possibly TRBD2 (6 bases). V was pared by 1 base and J by 2 bases, with 10 bases between. Germline CDR1 is SGHAT and CDR2 is FQDESV (reference sequence). This CDR3 comprises 15 residues. The CDR3 reads CASSLGGGYTDTQYF. CDR3 DNA sequence: TGTGCCAGCAGCTTAGGTGGGGGGTACACAGATACGCAGTATTTT.

This clone was found once. The chain couples TRBV20-1 to TRBJ1-2; D remains unclear. This CDR3 has 16 amino acids. Germline assignment: CDR1 DFQATT and CDR2 SNEGSKA (reference sequence). V lost 3 bases, J lost 4 bases, and 21 bases lay in between. This CDR3 reads CSASAPGRAAGYGYTF. The CDR3 nucleotides are TGCAGTGCTAGTGCCCCGGGAAGGGCTGCAGGCTATGGCTACACCTTC.

There are a few counts of this clone. The CDR3 DNA sequence: TGTGCCAGCAGTGAAGCGCTCGCGGGGCGGGATACGCAGTATTTT. It translates to CASSEALAGRDTQYF. The genes are TRBV2 and TRBJ2-3; D is possibly TRBD2 (6 bases). Trimming left V 0 bases short and J 6 bases short, with 13 bases between. Germline V gene lookup returns CDR1 SNHLY and CDR2 FYNNEI. This CDR3 has 15 amino acids.

The rearrangement links TRBV18 to TRBJ1-3; D is unclear. Germline lookup yields CDR1 KGHSH and CDR2 LQKENI. Deletions cut 5 bases from V and 3 bases from J, with 11 bases between. The CDR3 consists of 14 residues. CDR3 in amino acids: CASSERRHGNTIYF. The CDR3 DNA reads as TGTGCCAGCTCAGAGCGGAGACATGGAAACACCATATATTTT.

The rearrangement uses TRBV2 and TRBJ2-3, with TRBD2 matching over 9 bases. Germline loops: CDR1 SNHLY, CDR2 FYNNEI. This CDR3 contains 16 residues. The V segment lost 1 base and the J segment 6 bases; nucleotides outside the gene matches: 8. In DNA, the CDR3 is TGTGCCAGCAGTGAAGACTGGCGGGAGGGCCGGGATACGCAGTATTTT. This codes for CASSEDWREGRDTQYF. The whole variable domain, filled in from reference TRBV2 and TRBJ2-3, reads EPEVTQTPSHQVTQMGQEVILRCVPISNHLYFYWYRQILGQKVEFLVSFYNNEISEKSEIFDDQFSVERPDGSNFTLKIRSTKLEDSAMYFCASSEDWREGRDTQYFGPGTRLTVL.

The rearrangement links TRBV5-1 to TRBJ2-1; D not resolved. The V gene's germline CDR1 is SGHRS and CDR2 YFSETQ. The CDR3 sequence is 13 residues long. Trimming stripped 4 bases from V and 3 bases from J, with 8 bases between. The CDR3 here is CASSANHYNEQFF. In DNA, the CDR3 is TGCGCCAGCAGCGCCAACCACTACAATGAGCAGTTCTTC.